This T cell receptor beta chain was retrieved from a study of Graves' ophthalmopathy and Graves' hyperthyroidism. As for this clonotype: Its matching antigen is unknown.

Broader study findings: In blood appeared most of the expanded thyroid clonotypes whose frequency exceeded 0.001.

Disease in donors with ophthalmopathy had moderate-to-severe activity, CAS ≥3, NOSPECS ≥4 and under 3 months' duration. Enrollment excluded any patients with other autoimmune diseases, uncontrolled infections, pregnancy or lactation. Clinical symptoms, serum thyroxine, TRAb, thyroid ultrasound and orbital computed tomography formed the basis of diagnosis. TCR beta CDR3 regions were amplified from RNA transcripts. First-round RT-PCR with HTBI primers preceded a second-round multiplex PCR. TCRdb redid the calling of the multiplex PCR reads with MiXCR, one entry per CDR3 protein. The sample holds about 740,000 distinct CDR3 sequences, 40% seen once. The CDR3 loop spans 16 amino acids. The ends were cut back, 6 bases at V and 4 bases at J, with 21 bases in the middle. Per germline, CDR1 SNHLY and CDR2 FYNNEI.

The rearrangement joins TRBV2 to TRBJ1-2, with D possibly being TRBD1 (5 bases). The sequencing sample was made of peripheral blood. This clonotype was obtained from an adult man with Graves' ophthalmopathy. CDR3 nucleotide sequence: TGTGCCAGCAGCCCCCTGGGAGGGGCGCTGGCCTATGGCTACACCTTC. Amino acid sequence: CASSPLGGALAYGYTF. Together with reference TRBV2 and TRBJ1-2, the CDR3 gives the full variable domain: EPEVTQTPSHQVTQMGQEVILRCVPISNHLYFYWYRQILGQKVEFLVSFYNNEISEKSEIFDDQFSVERPDGSNFTLKIRSTKLEDSAMYFCASSPLGGALAYGYTFGSGTRLTVV.